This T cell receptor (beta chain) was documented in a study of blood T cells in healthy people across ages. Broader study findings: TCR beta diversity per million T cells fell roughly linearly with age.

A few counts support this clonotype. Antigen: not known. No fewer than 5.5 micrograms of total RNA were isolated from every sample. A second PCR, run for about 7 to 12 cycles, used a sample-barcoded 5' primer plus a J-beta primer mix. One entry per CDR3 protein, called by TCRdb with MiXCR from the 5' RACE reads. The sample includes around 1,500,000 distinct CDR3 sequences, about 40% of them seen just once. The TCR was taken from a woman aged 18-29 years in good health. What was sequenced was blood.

DNA for the CDR3: TGTGCCAGCAGTTCGTGGGCTAGCGGAATGAGCGAGCAGTACTTC. Translating gives CASSSWASGMSEQYF. The chain combines TRBV27 with TRBJ2-4, with 7 bases identical to TRBD2. The DNA matches TRBJ2-7 better at its end, which makes the J call doubtful. The CDR3 consists of 15 residues. Germline V gene sequence: CDR1 MNHEY, CDR2 SMNVEV (reference sequence).